This T cell receptor beta chain was obtained from a study of identifying expanded T cells in peripheral blood. Study results and caveats: Variance in clone template counts between approximately 2-week samples significantly increased with total template count across all healthy donors.

This clone was found once. As yet, its antigen is unknown. Clones were read by immunoSEQ multiplex PCR, and TCRdb kept only the in-frame ones, dropping some. The sample holds 120,000 or so clones, around four fifths seen once. CDR3 length: 16 residues. Germline CDR1 and CDR2: SGHNT and YENEEA. The V segment lost 5 bases and the J segment 6 bases; nucleotides outside the gene matches: 12. Collection occurred without any documented infections or immune events in donors. The clonotype originates from a person between 18 and 69 years old in good health. Source material: blood. The rearrangement links TRBV11-3 to TRBJ2-3, with 9 bases fitting TRBD1. Here the CDR3 DNA reads TGTGCCAGCAGCACCAGGACAGGGGAATATTCCGATACGCAGTATTTT. Protein product: CASSTRTGEYSDTQYF.